A selection of T cell receptor beta chains follows, all from one sample in a study of PD-1 blockade in classical Hodgkin lymphoma. Here immunoSEQ multiplex PCR was the method, and the copy in TCRdb shows in-frame clones only, minus some. The table records just over 60,000 clones, approximately 90% of them present only once. The source was peripheral blood mononuclear cells (PBMCs), collected at baseline. The receptor set was obtained from a human donor with classical Hodgkin lymphoma. The CDR3 runs from the conserved cysteine through the conserved F or W. D genes are given only for firm matches. The size entry is marked missing in some rows and otherwise reads once, few, many or a size class.

v_gene,abundance,d_gene,j_gene,CDR3nt,CDR3aa
TRBV13,.,.,TRBJ1-1,TGTGCCAGCAGCTTCTCGGGACACTCACTCGAAGCTTTCTTT,CASSFSGHSLEAFF
TRBV28,.,TRBD1,TRBJ2-7,TGTGCCAGCAGTTTATACAGGGGTCTCTACGAGCAGTACTTC,CASSLYRGLYEQYF
TRBV9,.,.,TRBJ1-4,TGTGCCAGCAGCGTAGGGGGCCAGAATAATGAAAAACTGTTTTTT,CASSVGGQNNEKLFF
TRBV6-6,.,.,TRBJ1-1,TGTGCCAGCAGTTACTCGGGACAACTCATGAACACTGAAGCTTTCTTT,CASSYSGQLMNTEAFF
TRBV27,.,.,TRBJ1-1,TGTGCCAGCAGTTACTCCCAGGGGGAAGCTTTCTTT,CASSYSQGEAFF
TRBV28,once,TRBD2,TRBJ2-7,TGTGCCAGCAGTCCCCGGACTAGCGGGGGGCGAAGGACCTACGAGCAGTACTTC,CASSPRTSGGRRTYEQYF
TRBV10-3,.,TRBD2,TRBJ2-3,TGTGCCATCAGTGAGTCTCCAGCGGGGGGGCCTGGAGATACGCAGTATTTT,CAISESPAGGPGDTQYF
TRBV5-4,.,.,TRBJ2-1,TGTGCCAGCAGCACCGACCCCGGACAGGCCGCGGGGTACAATGAGCAGTTCTTC,CASSTDPGQAAGYNEQFF
TRBV18,.,.,TRBJ2-7,TGTGCCAGCTCACCACCGTTCCAGGGAGCATACGAGCAGTACTTC,CASSPPFQGAYEQYF
TRBV6-6,.,.,TRBJ2-7,TGTGCCAGCAGTTACATGGGTGGCTACGAGCAGTACTTC,CASSYMGGYEQYF
TRBV6-5,.,TRBD1,TRBJ2-7,TGTGCCAGCTTTGACAGGGGGGAGTCTTACGAGCAGTACTTC,CASFDRGESYEQYF
TRBV2,.,.,TRBJ1-6,TGTGCCAGCAGTGAAATACAGGGAATCTATAATTCACCCCTCCACTTT,CASSEIQGIYNSPLHF
TRBV4-2,.,TRBD2,TRBJ2-5,TGTGCCAGCAGCCAATGGGTTCTTCGAAGCGGGGGGGGTGTGTGGGAGACCCAGTACTTC,CASSQWVLRSGGGVWETQYF
TRBV20-1,.,.,TRBJ2-5,TGCAGTGCTATACAGGCAGAGACCCAGTACTTC,CSAIQAETQYF
TRBV29-1,.,.,TRBJ2-1,TGCAGCGTTGAAGAGGGGCAGGGGAGCTACAATGAGCAGTTCTTC,CSVEEGQGSYNEQFF
TRBV7-6,.,.,TRBJ1-2,TGTGCCAGCAGCTTAGCCCGCGGGGACGGCTATGGCTACACCTTC,CASSLARGDGYGYTF
TRBV7-9,.,TRBD2,TRBJ2-3,TGTGCCAGCAGCCCCCTTAGCGGGGGGGCCAAAGATACGCAGTATTTT,CASSPLSGGAKDTQYF
TRBV28,.,.,TRBJ2-6,TGTGCCAGCAGGACTTCTGGGGCCAACGTCCTGACTTTC,CASRTSGANVLTF
TRBV10-3,.,.,TRBJ1-1,TGTGCCACCATGACAAGGGGGGCTTGGAACACTGAAGCTTTCTTT,CATMTRGAWNTEAFF
TRBV5-8,once,TRBD2,TRBJ2-1,TGTGCCAGCAGCTTGCTGGCGGGGGGCCAGAACAATGAGCAGTTCTTC,CASSLLAGGQNNEQFF
TRBV27,.,.,TRBJ2-2,TGTGCCAGCAGTTTAGACCCGTTAGAGTCCGGGACGACCGGGGAGCTGTTTTTT,CASSLDPLESGTTGELFF
TRBV4-3,.,.,TRBJ1-5,TGCGCCAGCAGCCAAGCCCGAGGTTCCCGAAATCAGCCCCAGCATTTT,CASSQARGSRNQPQHF
TRBV7-9,.,.,TRBJ2-1,TGTGCCAGCAGCTTAGGGGACAATGAGCAGTTCTTC,CASSLGDNEQFF
TRBV10-3,.,.,TRBJ2-1,TGTGCCATCAGTGAAGGGGGGGGGTATAACAATGAGCAGTTCTTC,CAISEGGGYNNEQFF
TRBV10-3,.,TRBD1,TRBJ1-3,TGTGCCATCAGGGAGGCCGGGACAGGGAGAAACACCATATATTTT,CAIREAGTGRNTIYF
TRBV18,.,.,TRBJ1-2,TGTGCCAGCTCAAGGACGGAGCGAGAGGGCTACACCTTC,CASSRTEREGYTF
TRBV5-5,.,TRBD1,TRBJ2-7,TGTGCCAGCAGCTGGACAGGGGAGAGGGGGGAGCAGTACTTC,CASSWTGERGEQYF
TRBV11-2,once,.,TRBJ1-1,TGTGCCAGCAGCTTAGCCGGCAGCATGAACACTGAAGCTTTCTTT,CASSLAGSMNTEAFF
TRBV27,.,TRBD2,TRBJ2-3,TGTGCCAGCAGTTTCGGACTAGCGGGGGGGCCAGATACGCAGTATTTT,CASSFGLAGGPDTQYF
TRBV30,.,TRBD1,TRBJ2-1,TGTGCCTGGAGCGACGACAGGGGGCTGGGGAATGAGCAGTTCTTC,CAWSDDRGLGNEQFF
TRBV11-3,.,.,TRBJ2-1,TGTGCCAGCAGCGGACGCAAGCAACTGGTGGACAATGAGCAGTTCTTC,CASSGRKQLVDNEQFF
TRBV13,.,.,TRBJ2-7,TGTGCCAGCAGCAAACAAAGTACGGAGTACTTC,CASSKQSTEYF
TRBV6-5,.,TRBD1,TRBJ2-7,TGTGCCAGCAGTTACGGGACAGGGACCTACGAGCAGTACTTC,CASSYGTGTYEQYF